This T cell receptor beta chain derives from a study of OX40 agonist ivuxolimab in advanced cancers. This CDR3 spans 13 amino acids. V dropped 4 bases and J dropped 6; count of bases not matched to a gene: 1. Looked up from germline, CDR1 is SQVTM and CDR2 is ANQGSEA. Profiled with immunoSEQ multiplex PCR; TCRdb holds only in-frame clones, not every one. The data contain tens of thousands of clones, 80% to 85% of them singletons. The material sequenced was CD4+ or CD8+ T cells sorted from blood, taken in a trial of the OX40 agonist ivuxolimab. The V and J genes are TRBV29-1 and TRBJ2-2, with 11 nucleotides matching TRBD2. The TCR was taken from an adult with an advanced solid tumor such as melanoma, head and neck, liver or kidney cancer. This CDR3 reads CSVGTSGSGELFF. Written as DNA, the CDR3 is TGCAGCGTTGGGACTAGCGGGTCCGGGGAGCTGTTTTTT.